This T cell receptor beta chain derives from a study of blood T cell repertoires in COVID-19. Study-level background: The United States, Italy and Spain supplied acute and convalescent COVID-19 samples.

Trimming took off 2 bases at V and 5 bases at J, with 10 bases between the two ends. Germline V CDR1 and CDR2: SGHNT, YYREEE (reference sequence). CDR3 size: 13 residues. Sequenced by immunoSEQ multiplex PCR; TCRdb stores in-frame clones only, minus some. The sample shows tens of thousands of clones, 75% to 85% of them seen only once. This chain joins TRBV5-4 and TRBJ2-5, with D possibly matching TRBD1 (8 bases). What was sequenced was peripheral blood. The source is an elderly woman with acute or convalescent COVID-19. The CDR3 is CASSLQGGETQYF. For the CDR3, the DNA is TGTGCCAGCAGCTTACAGGGGGGGGAGACCCAGTACTTC.